This T cell receptor beta chain comes out of a study of blood T cells in healthy people across ages. Study findings and constraints: There was no known CMV status for donors, so expanded clonotype changes were possibly confounded. A strong correlation was seen between TCR beta diversity and naive T cell percentage. The fall in TCR beta diversity per million T cells was roughly linear with age. Diversity was higher, and naive CD4+ cells more numerous, in long-lived donors than in aged donors.

Then a second PCR, running about 6 to 11 cycles, was carried out with a sample-barcoded 5' primer and a J-beta primer mix. A single record per CDR3 protein comes from TCRdb applying MiXCR to the 5' RACE reads. The sample shows about 800,000 distinct CDR3 sequences, roughly 64% of them seen only once. In regard to this clonotype: Its specificity is unknown.

This TCR was sampled from a man aged 25 to 40 in good health. Sequenced: blood.

The CDR3 reads CASSQQENTEAFF. The CDR3 region has the DNA TGTGCCAGCAGCCAACAGGAAAACACTGAAGCTTTCTTT. The gene calls are TRBV6-6 and TRBJ1-1, with D perhaps matching TRBD1 (5 bases). The germline V and J ends were trimmed by 6 bases and 2 bases, with 10 bases remaining between them. Germline CDR1 reads MNHNY; CDR2 reads SVGAGI (reference sequence). The CDR3 runs to 13 residues.